This TCR beta chain appears in the sequencing data of a study of CD8+ T cells in alopecia areata. V was clipped by 5 bases and J by 5 bases, with 13 bases between them. Per germline, CDR1 SGHRS and CDR2 YFSETQ. The CDR3 has 13 amino acids. About this clone itself: No antigen is known for it.

Study-level points and caveats: Across lesional scalp, and particularly alopecia totalis/universalis, clonality surpassed that of normal scalp.

The sequencing template was cDNA reverse transcribed from extracted RNA. TCRdb's table, derived via immunoSEQ multiplex PCR, lists solely in-frame clones and lacks some. The sample lists 160,000 or so clones; around half were seen once. CD4+ and CD8+ T cells were sorted from PBMCs. This clonotype originated in a human donor with alopecia areata. The source was CD8+ T cells sorted from blood, collected at week 0. The chain uses TRBV5-1 and TRBJ2-5, with a tentative D call TRBD1 (6 bases). This CDR3 reads CASRPGVKETQYF. The DNA for the CDR3 is TGCGCCAGCAGACCAGGGGTTAAGGAGACCCAGTACTTC.